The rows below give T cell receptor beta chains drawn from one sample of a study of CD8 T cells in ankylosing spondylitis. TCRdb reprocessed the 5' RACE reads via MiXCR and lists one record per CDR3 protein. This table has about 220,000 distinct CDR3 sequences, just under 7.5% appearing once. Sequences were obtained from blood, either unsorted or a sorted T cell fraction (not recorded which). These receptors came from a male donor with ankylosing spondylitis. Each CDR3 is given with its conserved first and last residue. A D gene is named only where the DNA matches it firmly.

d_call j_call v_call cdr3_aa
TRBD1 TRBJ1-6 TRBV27 CATKTGGHSPLHF
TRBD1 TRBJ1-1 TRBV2 CASSDPTGGITEAFF
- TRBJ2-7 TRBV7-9 CASSLRGTVSSYEQYF
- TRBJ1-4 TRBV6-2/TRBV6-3 CASSYPDEKLFF
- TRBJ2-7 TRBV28 CASSFHSTPYEQYF
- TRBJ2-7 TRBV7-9 CASSQTESTYEQYF
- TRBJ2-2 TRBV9 CASSVASSNTGELFF
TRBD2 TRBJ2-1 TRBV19 CASSMAPLAGSYNEQFF
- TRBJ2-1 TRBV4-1 CASSQDPGLYLGVGSYNEQFF
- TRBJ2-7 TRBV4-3 CASSQDHGGEQYF
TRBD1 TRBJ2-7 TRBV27 CASSFQRTGGDEQYF
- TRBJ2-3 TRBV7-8 CASSLGRSSTDTQYF
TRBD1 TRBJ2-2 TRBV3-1 CASSRFGQGPGAGELFF
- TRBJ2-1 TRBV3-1 CASSAGQLNEQFF
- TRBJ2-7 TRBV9 CASSMTGGVYEQYF
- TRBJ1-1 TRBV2 CASSEWTMNTEAFF
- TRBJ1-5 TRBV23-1 CASSLRGIQPQHF
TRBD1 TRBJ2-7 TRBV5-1 CASSFGTGMGEQYF
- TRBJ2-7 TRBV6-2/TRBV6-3 CASSFPPTEQYF
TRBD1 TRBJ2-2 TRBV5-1 CASSSRTGRTGELFF
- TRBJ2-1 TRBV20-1 CSARGDYNEQFF
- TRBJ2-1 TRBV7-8 CASSPHRGAYNEQFF
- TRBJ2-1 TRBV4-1 CASSKRGESSYNEQFF
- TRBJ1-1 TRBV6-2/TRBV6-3 CASRPGQSNTEAFF
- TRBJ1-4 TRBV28 CASSFRVQSEKLFF
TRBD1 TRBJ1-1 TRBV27 CASSFQGAGTEAFF
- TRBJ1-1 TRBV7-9 CASSPGAAQAFF
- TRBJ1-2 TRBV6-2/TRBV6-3 CASRRANYGYTF
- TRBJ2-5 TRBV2 CASSERDRGWETQYF
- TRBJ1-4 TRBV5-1 CASSLVRGINEKLFF
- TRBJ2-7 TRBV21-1 CASSKLGQRFYEQYF
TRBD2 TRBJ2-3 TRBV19 CASSIRTSSDTQYF
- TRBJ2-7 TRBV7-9 CASSTPMSANHEQYF
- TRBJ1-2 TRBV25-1 CASSLGALGYTF
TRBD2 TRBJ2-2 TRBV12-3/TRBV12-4 CACSLILAGGPNLGELFF
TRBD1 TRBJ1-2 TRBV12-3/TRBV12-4 CASDYPGTGVHYGYTF
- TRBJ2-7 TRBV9 CASSVLSSSYEQYF
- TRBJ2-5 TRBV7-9 CASSLGLTETQYF
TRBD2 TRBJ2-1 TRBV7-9 CASSLGTSAYNEQFF
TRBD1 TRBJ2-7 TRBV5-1 CASSWGQNYEQYF
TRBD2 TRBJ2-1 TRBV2 CASSLLAGGSYNEQFF
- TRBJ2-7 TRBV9 CASSVSFHEQYF
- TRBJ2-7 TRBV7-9 CASTDLEVGYEQYF
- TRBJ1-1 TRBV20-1 CSAMRRNTEAFF